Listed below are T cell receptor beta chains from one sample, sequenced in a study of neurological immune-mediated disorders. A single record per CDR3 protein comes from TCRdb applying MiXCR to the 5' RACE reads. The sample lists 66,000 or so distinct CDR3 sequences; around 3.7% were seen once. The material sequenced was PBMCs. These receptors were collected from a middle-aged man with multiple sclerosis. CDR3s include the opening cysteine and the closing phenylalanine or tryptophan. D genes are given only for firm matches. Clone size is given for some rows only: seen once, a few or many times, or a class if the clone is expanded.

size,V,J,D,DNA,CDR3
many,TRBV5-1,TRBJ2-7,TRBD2,TGCGCCAGCAGCCCGGGACTAGCGGGAGCTCACGAGCAGTACTTC,CASSPGLAGAHEQYF
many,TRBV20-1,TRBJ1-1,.,TGCAGTGCTAGAGTAAGGGCAGCAAACACTGAAGCTTTCTTT,CSARVRAANTEAFF
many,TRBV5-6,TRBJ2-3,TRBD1,TGTGCCAGCAGAGAGGGGGCAGGGGATACGCAGTATTTT,CASREGAGDTQYF
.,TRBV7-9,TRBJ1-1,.,TGTGCCAGCAGCGAATTGAACACTGAAGCTTTCTTT,CASSELNTEAFF
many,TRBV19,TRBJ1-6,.,TGTGCCAGTAGTAAAGAGCTGAGAACTGTAAATTCACCCCTCCACTTT,CASSKELRTVNSPLHF
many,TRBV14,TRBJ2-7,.,TGTGCCAGCAGCCCCGTTGGGCGGGATTCCTACGAGCAGTACTTC,CASSPVGRDSYEQYF
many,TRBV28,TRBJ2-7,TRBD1,TGTGCCAGCAGTGAAGGGGGCACCTACGAGCAGTACTTC,CASSEGGTYEQYF
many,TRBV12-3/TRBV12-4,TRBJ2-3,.,TGTGCCAGCAGTTTAAGGGGGGGGGGCGGCACAGATACGCAGTATTTT,CASSLRGGGGTDTQYF
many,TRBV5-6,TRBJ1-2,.,TGTGCCAGCAGCTTGCCGGACAACTATGGCTACACCTTC,CASSLPDNYGYTF
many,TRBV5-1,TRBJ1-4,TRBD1,TGCGCCAGCAGCTTGTGGGGACAGGGGAAAACTAATGAAAAACTGTTTTTT,CASSLWGQGKTNEKLFF
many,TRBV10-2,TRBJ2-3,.,TGCGCCAGCAGAGCGCCCGGACACCTTAGCACAGATACGCAGTATTTT,CASRAPGHLSTDTQYF
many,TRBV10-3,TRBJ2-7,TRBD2,TGTGCCATCAGTGAAGGGACTAGCGGTCCTTCCTACGAGCAGTACTTC,CAISEGTSGPSYEQYF
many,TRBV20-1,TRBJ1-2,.,TGCAGTGCTAGCCAATCGGGTGCCTACACCTTC,CSASQSGAYTF
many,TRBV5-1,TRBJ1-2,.,TGCGCCAGCAGCTTTGATGCTGCTAACTATGGCTACACCTTC,CASSFDAANYGYTF
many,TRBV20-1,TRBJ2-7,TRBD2,TGCAGTGTTAAACGCTCCAGCGGGGCCTCCTACGAGCAGTACTTC,CSVKRSSGASYEQYF
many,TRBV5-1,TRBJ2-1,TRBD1,TGCGCCAGCAGCCGAAACTCCGGGACAGGCGTTAATGAGCAGTTCTTC,CASSRNSGTGVNEQFF
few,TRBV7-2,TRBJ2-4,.,TGTGCCAGCAGCTTAGGGCCTGGACCCCACAAAAACATTCAGTACTTC,CASSLGPGPHKNIQYF
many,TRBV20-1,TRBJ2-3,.,TGCAGTGGAAAGAGGCCCGCCACAGATACGCAGTATTTT,CSGKRPATDTQYF
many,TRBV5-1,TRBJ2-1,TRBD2,TGCGCCAGCACCACACCGGGGGGGTCTTACAATGAGCAGTTCTTC,CASTTPGGSYNEQFF
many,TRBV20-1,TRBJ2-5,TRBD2,TGCAGTGCTCGGGGGGAACAAGAGACCCAGTACTTC,CSARGEQETQYF
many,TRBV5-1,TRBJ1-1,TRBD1,TGCGCCAGCAGCGAGCAGGGGGGCACTGAAGCTTTCTTT,CASSEQGGTEAFF
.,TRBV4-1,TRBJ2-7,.,TGCGCCAGCAGCCGAACAGAAGCTCTCACCTACGAGCAGTACTTC,CASSRTEALTYEQYF
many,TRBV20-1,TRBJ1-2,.,TGCAGTGCTAGGAGCGGGGCTGTCTATGGCTACACCTTC,CSARSGAVYGYTF
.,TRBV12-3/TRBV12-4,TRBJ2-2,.,TGTGCCAGCGGGCCCGATGGAGGGGACGGGGAGCTGTTTTTT,CASGPDGGDGELFF
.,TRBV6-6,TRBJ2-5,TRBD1,TGTGCCAGCAGTTACCCCCCCCGGGACAGGCAAGAGACCCAGTACTTC,CASSYPPRDRQETQYF
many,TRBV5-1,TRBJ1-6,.,TGCGCCAGCAAGGGGGATAATGCGGACCTCCTCCACTTT,CASKGDNADLLHF
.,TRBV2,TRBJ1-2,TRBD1,TGTGACAGGGGAAAGGGTGGCTATGGCTACACCTTC,CDRGKGGYGYTF
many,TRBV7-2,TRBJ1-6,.,TGTGCCAGCAGCTTGGGTGTGACCTTTATGTTACCTACCCTCCACTTT,CASSLGVTFMLPTLHF
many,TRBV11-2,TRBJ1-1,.,TGTGCCAGCAGCTTAACAGGAGCAAACACTGAAGCTTTCTTT,CASSLTGANTEAFF
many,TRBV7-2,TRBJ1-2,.,TGTGCCAGCAGCTCCCCCCGCTATGGCTACACCTTC,CASSSPRYGYTF
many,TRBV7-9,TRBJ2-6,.,TGTGCCAGCAGCCCCCCAGCGTCTGGGGCCAACGTCCTGACTTTC,CASSPPASGANVLTF
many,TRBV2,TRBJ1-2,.,TGTGCCAGCACGGCCTCGGGCTACACCTTC,CASTASGYTF